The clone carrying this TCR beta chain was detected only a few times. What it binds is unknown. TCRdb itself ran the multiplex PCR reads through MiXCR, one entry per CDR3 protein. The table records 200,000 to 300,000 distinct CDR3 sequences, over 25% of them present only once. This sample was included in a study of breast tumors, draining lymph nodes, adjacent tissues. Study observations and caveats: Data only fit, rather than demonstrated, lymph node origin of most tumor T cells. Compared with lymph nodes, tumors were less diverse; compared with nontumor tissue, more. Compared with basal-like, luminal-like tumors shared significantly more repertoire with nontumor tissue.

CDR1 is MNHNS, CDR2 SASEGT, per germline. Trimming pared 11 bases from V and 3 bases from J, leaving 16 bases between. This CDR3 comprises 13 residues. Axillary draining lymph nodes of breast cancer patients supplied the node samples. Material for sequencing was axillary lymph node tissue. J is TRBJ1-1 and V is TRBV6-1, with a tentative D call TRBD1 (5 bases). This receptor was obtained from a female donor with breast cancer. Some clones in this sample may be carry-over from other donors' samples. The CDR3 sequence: CAAKRWGDTEAFF. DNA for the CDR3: TGTGCCGCCAAGAGATGGGGGGACACTGAAGCTTTCTTT.